A single sample is the source of the 2 T cell receptor beta chains below, sequenced in a study of blood T cell repertoires in COVID-19. Sequencing was performed with immunoSEQ multiplex PCR; in TCRdb, only in-frame clones are kept and a portion is missing. The sample holds 60,000 to 65,000 clones, approximately 80% seen once. The specimen sequenced was peripheral blood. The receptors stem from a man in his sixties with acute or convalescent COVID-19.

Only a few counts were recorded for this clone. The chain joins TRBV5-6 to TRBJ1-2, with TRBD1 identical over 8 bases. V trimming: 4 bases; J trimming: 3 bases; junction bases outside the gene matches: 5. The CDR3 totals 14 residues. CDR1 is SGHDT, CDR2 YYEEEE, per germline. In nucleotides, the CDR3 is TGTGCCAGCAGCGCCCGGACAGGGTACTATGGCTACACCTTC. Translation: CASSARTGYYGYTF.

The chain joins TRBV14 to TRBJ1-6; weak D call: TRBD1 (6 bases). Trimming shortened V by 4 bases and J by 6 bases, and 13 bases separated the two germline ends. The CDR3 extends over 15 amino acids. CDR1 and CDR2 (germline): SGHDN, FVKESK. The CDR3: CASSREGHRNSPLHF. The CDR3, as DNA: TGTGCCAGCAGCCGCGAGGGACACCGTAATTCACCCCTCCACTTT.